This passage covers 31 T cell receptor beta chains from one sample sequenced in a study of T cell responses to AZD1222 COVID-19 vaccine. Here immunoSEQ multiplex PCR was the method, and the copy in TCRdb shows in-frame clones only, minus some. The profile covers some 100,000 clones, with approximately 90% appearing a single time and roughly 3.1% taken by the ten largest. The sample was peripheral blood, taken 28 days after the second AZD1222 dose. The receptors derive from an adult who received the AZD1222 COVID-19 vaccine.

Worth noting for this clone: The junction does not match germline at one end; this may be a read error. The gene calls are TRBV7-2 and TRBJ1-2, with D possibly being TRBD1 (5 bases). CDR1 SGHTA and CDR2 FQGNSA come from the germline V gene. The CDR3 runs 12 residues. The CDR3 nucleotides are TGTGCCAGCAGCTTAAGGGGTACGAGCCCCCACTTC. Amino acids: CASSLRGTSPHF. The full variable domain, rest sourced from reference TRBV7-2 and TRBJ1-2, is GAGVSQSPSNKVTEKGKDVELRCDPISGHTALYWYRQSLGQGLEFLIYFQGNSAPDKSGLPSDRFSAERTGGSVSTLTIQRTQQEDSAVYLCASSLRGTSPHFGSGTRLTVV.

This sequence joins TRBV4-3 and TRBJ2-7; the D gene is possibly TRBD1 (6 bases). This CDR3 is 15 amino acids long. The germline V and J ends were trimmed by 0 bases and 2 bases, with 11 bases remaining between them. The germline gives CDR1 LGHNA, CDR2 YSLEER. This CDR3 reads CASSQEGRGTYEQYF. As DNA, the CDR3 is TGCGCCAGCAGCCAAGAGGGCAGGGGAACCTACGAGCAGTACTTC.

This rearrangement joins TRBV5-5 to TRBJ1-6; TRBD1 might be the D (6 bases). CDR1 is SGHKS, CDR2 YYEKEE, per germline (reference sequence). Trimming left V 5 bases short and J 7 bases short, with 16 bases between. CDR3 length: 15 residues. The CDR3 is CASRPQGQLNSPLHF. CDR3 sequence (DNA): TGTGCCAGCAGACCCCAGGGGCAGTTGAATTCACCCCTCCACTTT. Full variable domain (rest looked up from reference TRBV5-5 and TRBJ1-6): DAGVTQSPTHLIKTRGQQVTLRCSPISGHKSVSWYQQVLGQGPQFIFQYYEKEERGRGNFPDRFSARQFPNYSSELNVNALLLGDSALYLCASRPQGQLNSPLHFGNGTRLTVT.

The chain carries TRBV19 and TRBJ1-1; D is unclear. Germline CDR1 and CDR2: LNHDA and SQIVND (reference sequence). CDR3 length: 14 residues. The V end lost 1 base, the J end lost 1 base, and 7 bases lay between the germline ends. The chain's CDR3 is CASSIVAANTEAFF. The DNA of the CDR3 is TGTGCCAGTAGTATAGTAGCAGCGAACACTGAAGCTTTCTTT.

V is TRBV2 and J is TRBJ2-2, with 13 bases that match TRBD2. Germline V CDR1 and CDR2: SNHLY, FYNNEI. CDR3 length: 20 amino acids. Trimming at V came to 6 bases and at J to 0 bases, leaving 13 bases not matched to a gene. This CDR3 is CASREERLAGGRTNTGELFF. The CDR3 bases are TGTGCCAGCAGGGAGGAACGACTAGCGGGGGGCCGAACGAACACCGGGGAGCTGTTTTTT.

The chain carries TRBV28 and TRBJ1-4; no clear D. V was trimmed by 5 bases and J by 0 bases, leaving 10 bases between them. CDR1 is MDHEN, CDR2 SYDVKM, per germline. The CDR3 has 15 amino acids. In DNA, the CDR3 is TGTGCCAGCAGTCGCCCCTGGACAACTAATGAAAAACTGTTTTTT. It specifies CASSRPWTTNEKLFF.

This chain uses TRBV7-9 with TRBJ1-2; D uncertain. Germline V lookup: CDR1 SEHNR, CDR2 FQNEAQ (reference sequence). The germline V and J ends were trimmed by 0 bases and 3 bases, with 8 bases remaining between them. The CDR3 extends over 14 amino acids. CDR3 protein: CASSLARSDYGYTF. The CDR3, as DNA: TGTGCCAGCAGCTTAGCCAGGTCTGACTATGGCTACACCTTC.

This chain uses TRBV13 with TRBJ1-6; perhaps TRBD1 as D (5 bases). Germline V gene sequence: CDR1 PRHDT, CDR2 FYEKMQ (reference sequence). The CDR3 is 13 residues long. V gave up 3 bases and J gave up 9 bases, with 9 bases separating them. Here the CDR3 reads CASSLGGVSPLHF. Written as DNA, the CDR3 is TGTGCCAGCAGCTTGGGGGGTGTTTCACCCCTCCACTTT.

The chain carries TRBV15 and TRBJ1-4, with a possible D match to TRBD1 (5 bases). V was shortened by 5 bases and J by 7 bases, with 11 bases between the two germline ends. The V gene's germline CDR1 is LNHNV and CDR2 YYDKDF (reference sequence). This CDR3 contains 13 residues. The CDR3 is CATSFDRGEKLFF. CDR3 nucleotide sequence: TGTGCCACCAGCTTCGACAGAGGTGAAAAACTGTTTTTT.

The CDR3 loop reads CASSYSGGNTIYF. CDR3 sequence (DNA): TGTGCCAGCAGTTACTCGGGTGGAAACACCATATATTTT. V is TRBV6-5 and J is TRBJ1-3, with D unresolved. Germline V CDR1 and CDR2: MNHEY, SVGAGI. V was pared by 0 bases and J by 3 bases, with 3 bases between. The CDR3 contains 13 residues.

This clone came up once. V is TRBV3-1 (or the pseudogene TRBV3-2) and J is TRBJ2-3; 9 bases map to TRBD2. Germline loops: CDR1 LGHDT, CDR2 YNNKEL (reference sequence). This CDR3 region has 16 residues. The trim removed 3 bases at V and 6 bases at J, leaving 10 bases unmatched. CDR3 nucleotide sequence: TGTGCCAGCAGCCAGTATAGCGGGGGCAGTGGGGATACGCAGTATTTT. Its translation is CASSQYSGGSGDTQYF.

This clone was recorded only once. The chain recombines TRBV2 with TRBJ1-2, with 8 bases aligning to TRBD1. The CDR3 is 15 amino acids. After removal of 8 bases from V and 1 base from J, the junction contained 9 bases not matched to a gene. Germline CDR1 SNHLY, CDR2 FYNNEI. Written as DNA, the CDR3 is TGTGCCAGCCTATTTCAGGGGGCGCTTAACTATGGCTACACCTTC. It yields the protein CASLFQGALNYGYTF.

The J gene is TRBJ2-1, the V gene TRBV27, with 8 bases matching TRBD2. This CDR3 is built from 18 residues. V shed 6 bases and J 4 bases; nucleotides not matched to a gene: 17. CDR1 is MNHEY, CDR2 SMNVEV, per germline (reference sequence). The CDR3 bases are TGTGCCAGCAGGGGAGGAGCGGGGGCCACCAATCCATACAATGAGCAGTTCTTC. It translates to CASRGGAGATNPYNEQFF.

The chain links TRBV6-4 to TRBJ1-1; no firm D call. The germline CDR1 and CDR2 sequences are MRHNA and SNTAGT. Trimming shortened V by 4 bases and J by 6 bases, and 12 bases separated the two germline ends. This CDR3 spans 13 amino acids. DNA of the CDR3: TGTGCCAGCAGTGCTGGGGTCGGCGCTGAAGCTTTCTTT. Amino acids: CASSAGVGAEAFF.

V and J are TRBV15 and TRBJ1-2; no clear D. Germline V gene sequence: CDR1 LNHNV, CDR2 YYDKDF (reference sequence). The germline V and J ends were trimmed by 0 bases and 3 bases, with 11 bases remaining between them. There are 15 residues in the CDR3. The CDR3 DNA is TGTGCCACCAGCAGAGATTCTTCCAGCTACTATGGCTACACCTTC. Translating it yields CATSRDSSSYYGYTF.

This clone appeared a few times. The genes are TRBV5-1 and TRBJ1-2, with unresolved D. CDR3 size: 15 residues. Germline assignment: CDR1 SGHRS and CDR2 YFSETQ. Trimming took off 0 bases at V and 0 bases at J, with 9 bases between the two ends. Written as DNA, the CDR3 is TGCGCCAGCAGCTTGGAGCCCAATTCTAACTATGGCTACACCTTC. Translated, it gives CASSLEPNSNYGYTF.

The chain links TRBV5-6 to TRBJ2-7; D gene ambiguous. This CDR3 has 12 amino acids. The V end lost 0 bases, the J end lost 2 bases, and 3 bases lay between the germline ends. Germline V gene data show CDR1 as SGHDT and CDR2 as YYEEEE. CDR3 amino acids: CASSLDAYEQYF. The CDR3 DNA sequence: TGTGCCAGCAGCTTGGACGCCTACGAGCAGTACTTC.

V gene TRBV6-1 combines with J gene TRBJ1-2; unclear D gene. The CDR3 has 14 residues. Germline CDR1 is MNHNS and CDR2 is SASEGT. V was pared by 1 base and J by 4 bases, with 10 bases between. This chain's CDR3 is CASSEGGLVYGYTF. The CDR3 bases are TGTGCCAGCAGTGAAGGGGGTCTGGTCTATGGCTACACCTTC.

The V gene is TRBV6-2 or TRBV6-3, the J gene TRBJ2-7, with TRBD1 matching over 7 bases. Germline CDR1 MNHEY, CDR2 SVGEGT. The ends lost 6 bases at V and 4 bases at J; junction bases unmatched: 12. The CDR3 consists of 15 residues. The DNA of the CDR3 is TGTGCCAGCAGCGATAGCAGGACAGGTAGATACGAGCAGTACTTC. Protein sequence: CASSDSRTGRYEQYF.

The rearrangement joins TRBV18 to TRBJ2-7; TRBD1 aligns across 7 bases. Germline-derived CDR1 and CDR2 are KGHSH and LQKENI. The trim removed 4 bases at V and 2 bases at J, leaving 14 bases unmatched. The CDR3 contains 17 residues. CDR3 loop: CASSLTSGTADPYEQYF. The CDR3 bases are TGTGCCAGCTCACTCACCTCCGGGACAGCCGATCCCTACGAGCAGTACTTC.

This chain joins TRBV5-4 and TRBJ1-2; D not certain. Trimming left V 3 bases short and J 6 bases short, with 21 bases between. CDR3 length equals 16 residues. From germline, CDR1 is SGHNT and CDR2 YYREEE (reference sequence). CDR3 region: CASSSGVGSPVDGYTF. CDR3 sequence (DNA): TGTGCCAGCAGCTCGGGCGTGGGGTCCCCTGTTGATGGCTACACCTTC.

This clone was detected once. This chain connects TRBV19 to TRBJ2-2; D is undetermined. The CDR3 length is 13 residues. Germline V gene data show CDR1 as LNHDA and CDR2 as SQIVND (reference sequence). V dropped 5 bases and J dropped 4 bases, with 8 bases sitting between them. The CDR3 sequence: CASSPTSTGELFF. CDR3 in DNA: TGTGCCAGTAGTCCTACTTCCACCGGGGAGCTGTTTTTT. Full variable domain (remainder filled in from reference TRBV19 and TRBJ2-2): DGGITQSPKYLFRKEGQNVTLSCEQNLNHDAMYWYRQDPGQGLRLIYYSQIVNDFQKGDIAEGYSVSREKKESFPLTVTSAQKNPTAFYLCASSPTSTGELFFGEGSRLTVL.

This chain joins TRBV6-5 and TRBJ1-5, with TRBD1 as a possible D gene (5 bases). CDR1 is MNHEY, CDR2 SVGAGI, per germline. CDR3 length equals 14 residues. V lost 6 bases and J lost 6, with 15 bases in between. The CDR3 region has the DNA TGTGCCAGCAGCCCCTTGGGCAGGGTTCAGCCCCAGCATTTT. This gives the protein CASSPLGRVQPQHF.

The V call is TRBV3-1 (or the pseudogene TRBV3-2), the J call TRBJ1-2; D is unresolved. This CDR3 contains 16 residues. The germline V and J ends were trimmed by 4 bases and 1 base, with 16 bases remaining between them. Germline CDR1 is LGHDT and CDR2 is YNNKEL (reference sequence). CDR3 sequence reads: CASSRRAWIINYGYTF. The CDR3 bases are TGTGCCAGCAGCCGCCGCGCCTGGATAATTAACTATGGCTACACCTTC.

The V gene is TRBV10-3, the J gene TRBJ1-1; D remains unclear. This CDR3 is built from 14 residues. Trimming shortened V by 5 bases and J by 1 base, and 11 bases separated the two germline ends. The germline V gene has CDR1 ENHRY and CDR2 SYGVKD. CDR3 loop: CAISSTYGNTEAFF. In nucleotides, the CDR3 is TGTGCCATCAGTTCGACCTATGGGAACACTGAAGCTTTCTTT.

This chain links TRBV18 with TRBJ2-2, with a tentative D call TRBD2 (5 bases). With 0 bases removed from V and 1 base from J, the gap between germline ends came to 18 bases. This CDR3 contains 19 residues. Looked up from germline, CDR1 is KGHSH and CDR2 is LQKENI. CDR3 sequence: CASSPPVFLTRLNTGELFF. CDR3 in DNA: TGTGCCAGCTCACCACCCGTCTTCCTTACTAGACTGAACACCGGGGAGCTGTTTTTT.

The J gene is TRBJ1-6, the V gene TRBV5-5, with D possibly being TRBD1 (6 bases). This CDR3 has 15 amino acids. Germline CDR1 reads SGHKS; CDR2 reads YYEKEE (reference sequence). V gave up 4 bases and J gave up 9 bases, with 17 bases separating them. The CDR3 sequence: CASSPGPGVGSPLHF. The CDR3 nucleotides are TGTGCCAGCAGCCCCGGACCAGGGGTAGGTTCACCCCTCCACTTT.

This chain connects TRBV2 to TRBJ1-2; 9 bases align to TRBD1. The CDR3 totals 14 residues. The germline gives CDR1 SNHLY, CDR2 FYNNEI. V shed 5 bases, J shed 8 bases, and the junction held 9 bases outside the gene matches. CDR3 nucleotides: TGTGCCAGCAGTCTTCGTACAGGGGGCGGGGGCTACACCTTC. The encoded protein is CASSLRTGGGGYTF.

This sequence joins TRBV5-4 and TRBJ1-1; tentatively, D is TRBD1 (6 bases). CDR1 SGHNT and CDR2 YYREEE come from the germline V gene (reference sequence). The ends were cut back, 4 bases at V and 0 bases at J, with 13 bases in the middle. This CDR3 has 15 residues. Written as DNA, the CDR3 is TGTGCCAGCAGCCAAAAACAGGGAATGAACACTGAAGCTTTCTTT. Translating it yields CASSQKQGMNTEAFF.

The gene calls are TRBV6-5 and TRBJ2-7; possibly TRBD1 for D (6 bases). The length of the CDR3 is 13 residues. Trimming shortened V by 9 bases and J by 4 bases, and 16 bases separated the two germline ends. Germline CDR1 MNHEY, CDR2 SVGAGI. CDR3 region: CARLDHQGYEQYF. In nucleotides, the CDR3 is TGTGCCAGATTAGATCACCAGGGGTACGAGCAGTACTTC.

This chain joins TRBV30 and TRBJ2-2; tentative D call: TRBD2 (6 bases). CDR3 length: 12 amino acids. The V end was cut by 0 bases, the J end by 10 bases, with 9 bases between. Germline V gene sequence: CDR1 GTSNPN, CDR2 SVGIG (reference sequence). CDR3 DNA sequence: TGTGCCTGGAGTGTCGGGGGTTCGGAGCTGTTTTTT. Translated, it gives CAWSVGGSELFF.